This T cell receptor (beta chain) originates from a study of T cells in Graves' hyperthyroidism and ophthalmopathy. Study results and limitations: Using 13 V-J features, a model discriminated ophthalmopathy from stable hyperthyroidism. Researchers found most expanded thyroid clonotypes above 0.001 in blood as well. In validation, the model predicted ophthalmopathy. These predictions came a median approximately six months before onset.

The diagnostic basis comprised clinical symptoms, serum thyroxine and TRAb, thyroid ultrasound and orbital computed tomography. This clonotype was observed many times. Its antigen remains unidentified. At one end, the junction sequence differs from germline, possibly due to a read error. CDR3 size: 15 residues. Germline values: CDR1 SGDLS, CDR2 YYNGEE. Authors of the study amplified TCR beta CDR3 regions from RNA transcripts. Primed by the HTBI set, a first-round RT-PCR was run on the TCR CDR3. TCRdb re-derived calls from the multiplex PCR reads in MiXCR, one entry per CDR3 protein. This table has hundreds of thousands of distinct CDR3 sequences, 14% to 15% appearing once.

The clonotype originates from a woman aged 40 to 49 with Graves' ophthalmopathy. The chain couples TRBV9 to TRBJ2-5, with a possible D match to TRBD2 (5 bases). Source material: blood. The CDR3 loop reads CASTVEDSAQETQYF. The CDR3 DNA is TGTGCCAGCACCGTAGAGGACTCAGCTCAAGAGACCCAGTACTTC.